These 27 T cell receptor beta chains originate from one sample sequenced in a study of response to subunit inactivated influenza vaccine. TCRdb reprocessed the RT-PCR reads with MiXCR, giving one entry per CDR3 protein. The sample includes about 500,000 distinct CDR3 sequences, more than 15% of them seen just once. Specimen: CD4+ T cells sorted from PBMCs, collected around 25 months after vaccination. Receptor source: a man between 50 and 69 years old who received an inactivated influenza vaccine.

This clonotype has just a few counts. The chain joins TRBV6-2 or TRBV6-3 to TRBJ2-3, with 7 bases aligning to TRBD2. CDR1 is MNHEY, CDR2 SVGEGT, per germline. This CDR3 spans 16 amino acids. The V gene end was trimmed by 2 bases and the J gene end by 3 bases; junction bases not matched to a gene: 8. CDR3 sequence reads: CASSYPSGELTDTQYF. For the CDR3, the DNA is TGTGCCAGCAGTTACCCTAGCGGAGAGCTAACAGATACGCAGTATTTT.

This clonotype was seen repeatedly, ten times or more. The chain carries TRBV3-1 and TRBJ2-1; D is possibly TRBD2 (6 bases). Trimming took off 4 bases at V and 9 bases at J, with 25 bases between the two ends. Germline V lookup: CDR1 LGHDT, CDR2 YNNKEL (reference sequence). The CDR3 has 17 residues. The CDR3, as DNA: TGTGCCAGCAGCCCAGTTGAGACTAGGTCGAGAGGCAGTGAGCAGTTCTTC. Translation: CASSPVETRSRGSEQFF.

This chain connects TRBV28 to TRBJ1-6; no reliable D call. Germline V CDR1 and CDR2: MDHEN, SYDVKM. V lost 6 bases and J 6 bases, leaving 9 bases between the germline ends. The CDR3 covers 13 residues. CDR3 DNA: TGTGCCAGCAGGCAAGGGCTTAATTCACCCCTCCACTTT. Protein product: CASRQGLNSPLHF.

The rearrangement uses TRBV29-1 and TRBJ2-2, with 10 bases identical to TRBD1. V shed 5 bases and J 6 bases; nucleotides not matched to a gene: 3. This CDR3 spans 13 amino acids. The germline V gene has CDR1 SQVTM and CDR2 ANQGSEA. The CDR3 DNA reads as TGCAGCGTTAAGACAGGGGGCTCCGGGGAGCTGTTTTTT. It specifies CSVKTGGSGELFF.

The rearrangement uses TRBV5-5 and TRBJ2-7; D might be TRBD2 (6 bases). Per germline, CDR1 SGHKS and CDR2 YYEKEE (reference sequence). V was clipped by 4 bases and J by 7 bases, with 24 bases between them. This CDR3 is built from 16 residues. The CDR3 sequence is CASSPLGGDGTREQYF. The CDR3 DNA is TGTGCCAGCAGCCCCCTGGGAGGCGACGGGACGAGGGAGCAGTACTTC.

This clonotype has a count of ten or more. Written as DNA, the CDR3 is TGTGCCAGCAGCCACACAGATACGCAGTATTTT. Its protein is CASSHTDTQYF. The gene calls are TRBV14 and TRBJ2-3; no clear D gene. The CDR3 is 11 amino acids. Germline values: CDR1 SGHDN, CDR2 FVKESK. Trimming took 3 bases from V and 2 from J, leaving 0 bases between them.

V gene TRBV20-1 combines with J gene TRBJ2-7; D is unresolved. This CDR3 has 13 amino acids. Trimming cost V 3 bases and J 0 bases, with 9 bases left between them. In germline, CDR1 is DFQATT, CDR2 SNEGSKA (reference sequence). The CDR3 is CSASFPNSYEQYF. CDR3 bases: TGCAGTGCTAGTTTCCCGAACTCCTACGAGCAGTACTTC.

This chain uses TRBV20-1 with TRBJ1-5, with D hard to call. Trimming shortened V by 1 base and J by 5 bases, and 9 bases separated the two germline ends. Looked up from germline, CDR1 is DFQATT and CDR2 is SNEGSKA (reference sequence). The CDR3 has 13 amino acids. CDR3 coding DNA: TGCAGTGCTAGAGGTAGCCCCCATCAGCCCCAGCATTTT. Amino acid sequence: CSARGSPHQPQHF.

A few counts support this clonotype. The CDR3 sequence: CASSQDTRHQYF. In DNA, the CDR3 is TGTGCCAGCAGCCAAGATACGAGACATCAGTACTTC. The rearrangement joins TRBV3-1 to TRBJ2-7, with D uncertain. The CDR3 length is 12 residues. Trimming took 0 bases from V and 10 from J, leaving 10 bases between them. Germline V gene data show CDR1 as LGHDT and CDR2 as YNNKEL (reference sequence).

This clonotype was detected a few times. CDR3 sequence: CASSLWRDRDNEQFF. Written as DNA, the CDR3 is TGTGCCAGCAGTTTATGGCGGGACAGGGACAATGAGCAGTTCTTC. The chain links TRBV12-3 or TRBV12-4 to TRBJ2-1; the match to TRBD1 covers 9 bases. This CDR3 is 15 amino acids long. J was trimmed by 5 bases and V by 2 bases; bases with no gene match: 4.

Only a few counts were recorded for this clonotype. The chain couples TRBV7-2 to TRBJ2-1; 10 bases agree with TRBD1. Unmatched junction bases numbered 10, after V lost 5 bases and J lost 15 bases. Germline V gene data show CDR1 as SGHTA and CDR2 as FQGNSA. The CDR3 extends over 13 amino acids. CDR3 DNA sequence: TGTGCCAGCAGCCCGAACCGGGACAGGGGCACGTTCTTC. Translating it yields CASSPNRDRGTFF. The full variable domain, in which reference TRBV7-2 and TRBJ2-1 provide the parts outside the CDR3, is GAGVSQSPSNKVTEKGKDVELRCDPISGHTALYWYRQSLGQGLEFLIYFQGNSAPDKSGLPSDRFSAERTGGSVSTLTIQRTQQEDSAVYLCASSPNRDRGTFFGPGTRLTVL.

The rearrangement uses TRBV23-1 and TRBJ2-7; no definite D call. TRBV23-1 is filed as an ORF, its function uncertain. The V end lost 4 bases, the J end lost 2 bases, and 6 bases lay between the germline ends. The CDR3 is 12 residues long. Here the CDR3 reads CASSRNPYEQYF. CDR3 sequence (DNA): TGCGCCAGCAGTCGGAACCCCTACGAGCAGTACTTC.

The chain is built from TRBV28 and TRBJ1-3; 8 bases align to TRBD1. The CDR3 consists of 17 residues. V shed 6 bases and J 0 bases; nucleotides not matched to a gene: 10. Germline-derived CDR1 and CDR2 are MDHEN and SYDVKM. The DNA of the CDR3 is TGTGCCAGCAGCCCCGGACAGGGCTGGGGCTCTGGAAACACCATATATTTT. Translation: CASSPGQGWGSGNTIYF.

This chain connects TRBV6-2 or TRBV6-3 to TRBJ1-2; TRBD1 matches at 7 bases. Per germline, CDR1 MNHEY and CDR2 SVGEGT. The CDR3 has 14 residues. V lost 2 bases to trimming and J lost 5 bases; unmatched junction nucleotides: 5. The CDR3 loop reads CASSYDGTAYGYTF. For the CDR3, the DNA is TGTGCCAGCAGTTACGACGGGACAGCGTATGGCTACACCTTC.

This clonotype was seen a handful of times. The CDR3 region is CASTTSTNEKLFF. CDR3 bases: TGTGCCAGCACGACCAGCACTAATGAAAAACTGTTTTTT. The chain links TRBV12-3 or TRBV12-4 to TRBJ1-4; D is ambiguous. This CDR3 has 13 amino acids. The V end lost 7 bases, the J end lost 2 bases, and 8 bases lay between the germline ends.

This clonotype was observed a handful of times. The rearrangement joins TRBV11-2 to TRBJ2-7; D unresolved. The CDR3 loop spans 12 amino acids. V was clipped by 5 bases and J by 3 bases, with 8 bases between them. Germline loops: CDR1 SGHAT, CDR2 FQNNGV. CDR3 nucleotide sequence: TGTGCCAGCAGCGCGCAGGACTACGAGCAGTACTTC. This gives the protein CASSAQDYEQYF.

The rearrangement joins TRBV5-1 to TRBJ2-5; D may match TRBD1 or TRBD2 (6 bases each). The CDR3 contains 15 residues. The V gene lost 0 bases and the J gene lost 1 base, with 10 bases spanning the gap. Per the germline V gene, CDR1 is SGHRS and CDR2 is YFSETQ. CDR3 in amino acids: CASSLAGGLQETQYF. The CDR3 region has the DNA TGCGCCAGCAGCTTGGCTGGGGGGCTCCAAGAGACCCAGTACTTC.

This clonotype was seen many times. The V gene is TRBV6-1, the J gene TRBJ2-5, with a weak D call TRBD2 (7 bases). Germline V CDR1 and CDR2: MNHNS, SASEGT. The V gene lost 8 bases and the J gene lost 2 bases, with 15 bases spanning the gap. CDR3 length equals 14 residues. This chain's CDR3 is CASAEGGVQETQYF. As DNA, the CDR3 is TGTGCCAGCGCCGAGGGGGGGGTTCAAGAGACCCAGTACTTC.

The chain combines TRBV5-1 with TRBJ2-5; maybe TRBD2 (6 bases). V shed 4 bases and J shed 2 bases, with 12 bases lying between them. The CDR3 is 14 amino acids. The germline V gene encodes CDR1 SGHRS and CDR2 YFSETQ. The CDR3 DNA is TGCGCCAGCAGCGCCGGGACTCAACAAGAGACCCAGTACTTC. Translation: CASSAGTQQETQYF.

The CDR3 DNA reads TGTGCCAGCAGTGAGAACCGGGATTCACCCCTCCACTTT. This codes for CASSENRDSPLHF. The chain combines TRBV2 with TRBJ1-6; no definite D call. CDR3 length: 13 amino acids. Looked up from germline, CDR1 is SNHLY and CDR2 is FYNNEI. The germline V and J ends were trimmed by 3 bases and 8 bases, with 8 bases remaining between them.

The J gene is TRBJ2-3, the V gene TRBV20-1; D gene ambiguous. Germline values: CDR1 DFQATT, CDR2 SNEGSKA (reference sequence). V gave up 0 bases and J gave up 0 bases, with 7 bases separating them. The CDR3 spans 14 residues. The CDR3 coding sequence is TGCAGTGCTAGAGATCCCGCTAGCACAGATACGCAGTATTTT. It codes for CSARDPASTDTQYF.

This clonotype was counted between two and nine times. The V gene is TRBV27, the J gene TRBJ2-7; D not certain. This CDR3 comprises 15 residues. Trimming took 5 bases from V and 2 from J, leaving 16 bases between them. In germline, CDR1 is MNHEY, CDR2 SMNVEV (reference sequence). The DNA of the CDR3 is TGTGCCAGCAGTCTAAGCCGCCCGGGTCCCTACGAGCAGTACTTC. Translating it yields CASSLSRPGPYEQYF.

This clonotype was observed a few times. V usage is TRBV2 and J usage is TRBJ2-3, with TRBD1 matching 8 bases. The CDR3 length is 15 residues. The junction had 7 bases not matched to a gene; V was cut back by 4 bases and J by 4 bases. Germline CDR1 reads SNHLY; CDR2 reads FYNNEI. In DNA, the CDR3 is TGTGCCAGCAGTGTACAGGGGGTTGTCGCAGATACGCAGTATTTT. This encodes CASSVQGVVADTQYF.

In its sample, this clonotype was seen many times. The chain employs TRBV7-2 and TRBJ2-1; D may be TRBD2 (5 bases). The V end lost 6 bases, the J end lost 5 bases, and 8 bases lay between the germline ends. The length of the CDR3 is 12 residues. CDR1 and CDR2 from the germline V gene are SGHTA and FQGNSA. The CDR3 DNA reads TGTGCCAGCAGATCACTAGACAATGAGCAGTTCTTC. Translating it yields CASRSLDNEQFF.

The chain combines TRBV5-4 with TRBJ1-2; D might be TRBD1 (6 bases). Germline V lookup: CDR1 SGHNT, CDR2 YYREEE (reference sequence). The CDR3 totals 15 residues. V lost 3 bases, J lost 3 bases, and 15 bases lay in between. CDR3 DNA: TGTGCCAGCAGCTCACAGGGCCTCCGGGACTATGGCTACACCTTC. This translates into CASSSQGLRDYGYTF.

V usage is TRBV20-1 and J usage is TRBJ2-1; D is undetermined. The CDR3 contains 13 residues. V lost 4 bases to trimming and J lost 3 bases, with 10 bases between them. CDR1 is DFQATT, CDR2 SNEGSKA, per germline (reference sequence). The CDR3 DNA reads as TGCAGTGCTACGAGACGGGTCTACAATGAGCAGTTCTTC. Translated, it gives CSATRRVYNEQFF.

V gene TRBV5-1 combines with J gene TRBJ2-2; weak D call: TRBD2 (5 bases). There are 15 residues in the CDR3. Trimming cost V 5 bases and J 1 base, with 12 bases left between them. Germline lookup yields CDR1 SGHRS and CDR2 YFSETQ. CDR3 coding DNA: TGCGCCAGCAGAGGAAGCGGATTGAACACCGGGGAGCTGTTTTTT. Its translation is CASRGSGLNTGELFF. Complete variable domain (other parts from reference TRBV5-1 and TRBJ2-2): KAGVTQTPRYLIKTRGQQVTLSCSPISGHRSVSWYQQTPGQGLQFLFEYFSETQRNKGNFPGRFSGRQFSNSRSEMNVSTLELGDSALYLCASRGSGLNTGELFFGEGSRLTVL.